The next 32 T cell receptor beta chains were all read from a single sample in a study of T cells after yellow fever vaccination (dated by TCRdb to the late 2010s). Library preparation was by 5' RACE. Reads for this sample came from an Illumina NovaSeq 6000. Using fastp at Q25 and MiXCR, TCRdb reprocessed the public reads and kept productive beta chains. Merged by CDR3 protein, the rows form single entries marked with the most common genes and DNA. The table for this sample lists about 250,000 distinct CDR3 sequences; roughly 3.5% of them were counted only once. Of the sample, around 19% is held by the ten largest clones. The treatment or condition label of this sample denotes: live attenuated yellow fever vaccine strain. Specimen: PBMCs, collected 15 days after the yellow fever booster vaccination. These receptors came from a man younger than 35 who received the YFV17D yellow fever vaccine.

This clonotype was observed many times. The chain combines TRBV28 with TRBJ2-2; 8 bases line up with TRBD1. The V gene end was trimmed by 2 bases and the J gene end by 4 bases; junction bases not matched to a gene: 6. Germline lookup yields CDR1 MDHEN and CDR2 SYDVKM. CDR3 length: 16 amino acids. The CDR3 region has the DNA TGTGCCAGCAGTTTAGACAGGGGAAAGTTCACCGGGGAGCTGTTTTTT. As protein: CASSLDRGKFTGELFF.

This clonotype occurred many times. The genes are TRBV5-1 and TRBJ1-4, with D tentatively TRBD1 (5 bases). CDR3 length equals 15 residues. Germline V gene lookup returns CDR1 SGHRS and CDR2 YFSETQ. Deletions cut 4 bases from V and 8 bases from J, with 18 bases between. As DNA, the CDR3 is TGCGCCAGCAGCGCAACCGGGACCCCTGAGGAAAAACTGTTTTTT. Translated: CASSATGTPEEKLFF.

Ten or more counts support this clonotype. The V call is TRBV20-1, the J call TRBJ2-3; perhaps TRBD2 as D (6 bases). Germline V CDR1 and CDR2: DFQATT, SNEGSKA (reference sequence). Trimming stripped 0 bases from V and 5 bases from J, with 12 bases between. The CDR3 totals 14 residues. The CDR3 spells CSARDGRRGDTQYF. In DNA, the CDR3 is TGCAGTGCTAGAGATGGTCGGCGGGGAGATACGCAGTATTTT.

This clonotype appeared many times. V usage is TRBV7-2 and J usage is TRBJ2-1, with D unresolved. Germline assignment: CDR1 SGHTA and CDR2 FQGNSA. Trimming left V 1 base short and J 8 bases short, with 18 bases between. The CDR3 contains 16 residues. DNA for the CDR3: TGTGCCAGCAGCTTAGGTCACGGTCGCCTAGACGATGAGCAGTTCTTC. Translated: CASSLGHGRLDDEQFF.

At least ten counts were recorded for this clonotype. The chain recombines TRBV10-3 with TRBJ2-7; D gene uncertain. The CDR3 length is 13 residues. Germline V gene sequence: CDR1 ENHRY, CDR2 SYGVKD. V was cut by 7 bases and J by 0 bases, with 10 bases left in between. CDR3 loop: CAIIKDGSYEQYF. In DNA form, the CDR3 reads TGTGCCATCATTAAGGACGGCTCCTACGAGCAGTACTTC.

This clonotype occurred many times. The junction shows a germline mismatch at one end, possibly a read error. This chain joins TRBV12-3 or TRBV12-4 and TRBJ2-3; D is uncertain. The CDR3 has 12 amino acids. The CDR3 bases are TGCGCCAGCAGCTTGGCCACAGATACGCAGTATTTT. It encodes CASSLATDTQYF.

Ten or more counts support this clonotype. The J gene is TRBJ2-7, the V gene TRBV12-3 or TRBV12-4; 7 nucleotides align to TRBD1. This CDR3 spans 15 amino acids. The junction had 7 bases not matched to a gene; V was cut back by 5 bases and J by 0 bases. CDR3 residues: CASSDTGVSSYEQYF. The CDR3 coding sequence is TGTGCCAGCAGTGACACAGGGGTTAGCTCCTACGAGCAGTACTTC.

This clonotype was seen repeatedly, ten times or more. The rearrangement links TRBV10-3 to TRBJ1-1; D not resolved. The germline V gene encodes CDR1 ENHRY and CDR2 SYGVKD. Trimming shortened V by 6 bases and J by 0 bases, and 11 bases separated the two germline ends. This CDR3 comprises 14 residues. The CDR3 nucleotides are TGTGCCATCAGCCTTTCGGATTTGAACACTGAAGCTTTCTTT. Translated, it gives CAISLSDLNTEAFF.

There are a few counts of this clonotype. The V and J genes are TRBV20-1 and TRBJ1-1; 7 bases are shared with TRBD1. This CDR3 spans 15 amino acids. Trimming took 6 bases from V and 0 from J; bases not matched to a gene: 10. The V gene's germline CDR1 is DFQATT and CDR2 SNEGSKA (reference sequence). The CDR3 sequence is CSAGVTGQVNTEAFF. The CDR3 coding sequence is TGCAGTGCCGGGGTGACAGGGCAGGTGAACACTGAAGCTTTCTTT.

This clonotype has at least ten counts. This chain connects TRBV12-5 to TRBJ2-2; D perhaps matches TRBD1 (6 bases). Trimming removed 2 bases from V and 5 bases from J, with 15 bases in between. This CDR3 is 16 amino acids long. Germline V gives CDR1 LGHNT, CDR2 FRNRAP. The CDR3: CASGLLTGHLTGELFF. In DNA, the CDR3 is TGTGCTAGTGGTTTGCTTACGGGACACCTAACCGGGGAGCTGTTTTTT.

This clonotype was seen ten or more times. This chain uses TRBV12-3 or TRBV12-4 with TRBJ2-1, with a weak D call TRBD1 (6 bases). The V gene lost 5 bases and the J gene lost 1 base, with 12 bases spanning the gap. CDR3 length: 15 residues. The CDR3 loop reads CASSKGGESYNEQFF. As DNA, the CDR3 is TGTGCCAGCAGTAAAGGGGGAGAATCCTACAATGAGCAGTTCTTC.

This clonotype came up many times. The gene calls are TRBV10-3 and TRBJ2-7; D remains ambiguous. This CDR3 is 13 amino acids long. The germline V gene has CDR1 ENHRY and CDR2 SYGVKD. Trimming pared 3 bases from V and 6 bases from J, leaving 12 bases between. Here the CDR3 reads CAISETRRREQYV. The CDR3 DNA reads TGTGCCATCAGTGAAACCCGTCGGCGCGAGCAGTACGTC.

In its sample, this clonotype was seen many times. The chain carries TRBV5-1 and TRBJ1-1; D possibly corresponds to TRBD1 (5 bases). Germline values: CDR1 SGHRS, CDR2 YFSETQ. This CDR3 spans 14 amino acids. V lost 0 bases and J lost 4, with 10 bases in between. The CDR3 is CASSLAPGTTEAFF. The CDR3, as DNA: TGCGCCAGCAGCTTGGCCCCAGGGACCACTGAAGCTTTCTTT.

Many counts were recorded for this clonotype. The chain joins TRBV3-1 to TRBJ2-6; D perhaps matches TRBD1 (6 bases). The CDR3 spans 17 residues. Germline CDR1 is LGHDT and CDR2 is YNNKEL (reference sequence). Trimming cost V 4 bases and J 0 bases, with 13 bases left between them. CDR3 coding DNA: TGTGCCAGCAGCCGAGGACAGCGGTCCTCTGGGGCCAACGTCCTGACTTTC. Translating gives CASSRGQRSSGANVLTF.

This clonotype was observed many times. The chain recombines TRBV14 with TRBJ2-7, with a possible D match to TRBD1 (6 bases). Trimming removed 1 base from V and 3 bases from J, with 13 bases in between. Germline V CDR1 and CDR2: SGHDN, FVKESK. The CDR3 totals 15 residues. CDR3 loop: CASSQGTASIYEQYF. The CDR3 region has the DNA TGTGCCAGCAGCCAAGGGACAGCCTCGATCTACGAGCAGTACTTC.

The J gene is TRBJ1-6, the V gene TRBV19, with D possibly being TRBD1 (6 bases). The V gene's germline CDR1 is LNHDA and CDR2 SQIVND (reference sequence). The CDR3 runs 15 residues. V dropped 6 bases and J dropped 7 bases, with 16 bases sitting between them. The CDR3 region is CASSPFGGWNSPLHF. The CDR3 DNA reads TGTGCCAGTAGCCCTTTCGGGGGCTGGAATTCACCCCTCCACTTT. The full variable domain, with the rest looked up from reference TRBV19 and TRBJ1-6, is DGGITQSPKYLFRKEGQNVTLSCEQNLNHDAMYWYRQDPGQGLRLIYYSQIVNDFQKGDIAEGYSVSREKKESFPLTVTSAQKNPTAFYLCASSPFGGWNSPLHFGNGTRLTVT.

This clonotype was recorded at least ten times. The rearrangement uses TRBV5-1 and TRBJ2-3, with TRBD2 as a possible D gene (6 bases). Trimming shortened V by 6 bases and J by 0 bases, and 14 bases separated the two germline ends. The germline CDR1 and CDR2 sequences are SGHRS and YFSETQ. CDR3 length: 15 amino acids. The CDR3 region is CASIPPGTSTDTQYF. DNA of the CDR3: TGCGCCAGCATCCCCCCTGGGACTAGCACAGATACGCAGTATTTT.

This clonotype was counted ten times or more. The chain joins TRBV7-9 to TRBJ2-7; D tentatively fits TRBD1 or TRBD2 (6 bases each). The germline CDR1 and CDR2 sequences are SEHNR and FQNEAQ (reference sequence). Trimming took 3 bases from V and 2 from J, leaving 11 bases between them. The CDR3 has 14 residues. CDR3 region: CASSFGGLAYEQYV. The CDR3, as DNA: TGTGCCAGCAGCTTCGGGGGCCTAGCCTACGAGCAGTACGTC.

This clonotype showed up many times. The chain recombines TRBV5-1 with TRBJ2-1; D possibly corresponds to TRBD1 (6 bases). Germline assignment: CDR1 SGHRS and CDR2 YFSETQ. Trimming took 3 bases from V and 2 from J, leaving 9 bases between them. CDR3 length equals 14 residues. The CDR3 is CASSSGEAYNEQFF. CDR3 sequence (DNA): TGCGCCAGCAGCTCAGGGGAAGCCTACAATGAGCAGTTCTTC.

Many counts were recorded for this clonotype. The V call is TRBV5-6, the J call TRBJ2-1; TRBD2 aligns across 11 bases. Germline CDR1 reads SGHDT; CDR2 reads YYEEEE. The CDR3 loop spans 15 amino acids. J was trimmed by 8 bases and V by 5 bases; bases with no gene match: 9. The CDR3 coding sequence is TGTGCCAGCAGGCTGACTAGCGGGGTCATCTATGAGCAGTTCTTC. It translates to CASRLTSGVIYEQFF.

This clonotype was counted ten times or more. The chain employs TRBV5-1 and TRBJ2-3; D not certain. With 0 bases removed from V and 0 bases from J, the gap between germline ends came to 8 bases. The CDR3 consists of 15 residues. CDR1 is SGHRS, CDR2 YFSETQ, per germline. CDR3: CASSLDVRSTDTQYF. Here the CDR3 DNA reads TGCGCCAGCAGCTTGGACGTAAGGAGCACAGATACGCAGTATTTT.

Ten or more counts support this clonotype. The chain recombines TRBV6-6 with TRBJ1-1; TRBD1 agrees at 7 bases. The CDR3 totals 11 residues. Germline CDR1 is MNHNY and CDR2 is SVGAGI (reference sequence). With V trimmed by 4 bases and J by 7 bases, 0 bases remained unmatched. The CDR3: CASSWTGEAFF. Here the CDR3 DNA reads TGTGCCAGCAGTTGGACAGGTGAAGCTTTCTTT.

This clonotype appeared many times. This chain connects TRBV7-2 to TRBJ1-2; no clear D. Trimming stripped 5 bases from V and 8 bases from J, with 18 bases between. Looked up from germline, CDR1 is SGHTA and CDR2 is FQGNSA. The CDR3 has 14 residues. The CDR3 coding sequence is TGTGCCAGCAGCAGCGGGTGGGATTCGGGCGGCTACACCTTC. Amino acids: CASSSGWDSGGYTF.

This clonotype came up many times. The chain couples TRBV7-9 to TRBJ2-5; 7 positions match TRBD1. From germline, CDR1 is SEHNR and CDR2 FQNEAQ (reference sequence). There are 17 residues in the CDR3. V lost 7 bases and J lost 1; bases outside the gene matches: 15. CDR3 in DNA: TGTGCCAGCACTTGGACAGTACAGGGGCAGGTCCAAGAGACCCAGTACTTC. Translated, it gives CASTWTVQGQVQETQYF. The whole variable domain, remainder taken from reference TRBV7-9 and TRBJ2-5, is DTGVSQNPRHKITKRGQNVTFRCDPISEHNRLYWYRQTLGQGPEFLTYFQNEAQLEKSRLLSDRFSAERPKGSFSTLEIQRTEQGDSAMYLCASTWTVQGQVQETQYFGPGTRLLVL.

Ten or more counts support this clonotype. The CDR3 DNA reads TGTGCCAGCAGCTTAGGGACAGGCCCCCAAGAGACCCAGTACTTC. Protein: CASSLGTGPQETQYF. The chain has TRBV11-2 and TRBJ2-5, with 7 positions matching TRBD1. The V segment lost 1 base and the J segment 1 base; nucleotides outside the gene matches: 3. Germline V gives CDR1 SGHAT, CDR2 FQNNGV. CDR3 length equals 15 residues.

This clonotype appeared many times. This sequence joins TRBV5-1 and TRBJ1-1; perhaps TRBD1 as D (6 bases). The germline gives CDR1 SGHRS, CDR2 YFSETQ. This CDR3 is built from 16 residues. V shed 0 bases and J shed 3 bases, with 15 bases lying between them. The chain's CDR3 is CASSLGPGQTYTEAFF. The CDR3 DNA is TGCGCCAGCAGCTTGGGCCCGGGACAAACATACACTGAAGCTTTCTTT.

In this sample, this clonotype turned up once. This sequence may be a read error, since a much larger clone differs from it by one base. This sequence joins TRBV5-1 and TRBJ1-1; no definite D call. The CDR3 extends over 13 amino acids. The germline gives CDR1 SGHRS, CDR2 YFSETQ. CDR3 protein: CSSSSTGHTEAFF. CDR3 nucleotides: TGCTCCAGCAGCTCCACCGGCCACACTGAAGCTTTCTTT.

This clonotype appeared many times. The gene calls are TRBV6-5 and TRBJ1-1, with D tentatively TRBD1 (6 bases). Deletions cut 6 bases from V and 4 bases from J, with 12 bases between. The CDR3 length is 13 residues. In germline, CDR1 is MNHEY, CDR2 SVGAGI. The CDR3 nucleotides are TGTGCCAGCAGCCCTGGGACAATCACTGAAGCTTTCTTT. It is translated as CASSPGTITEAFF.

In this sample, this clonotype turned up many times. The gene calls are TRBV3-1 and TRBJ2-7; tentatively, D is TRBD2 (5 bases). This CDR3 is 13 amino acids long. V lost 2 bases and J lost 3, with 8 bases in between. Looked up from germline, CDR1 is LGHDT and CDR2 is YNNKEL (reference sequence). CDR3 bases: TGTGCCAGCAGCCAATCCGGGGTCTACGAGCAGTACTTC. This encodes CASSQSGVYEQYF.

This clonotype was observed many times. The chain links TRBV20-1 to TRBJ1-1; D unclear. The CDR3 has 12 amino acids. Looked up from germline, CDR1 is DFQATT and CDR2 is SNEGSKA (reference sequence). V lost 2 bases to trimming and J lost 0 bases, with 4 bases between them. CDR3 in amino acids: CSARTVNTEAFF. The CDR3 bases are TGCAGTGCTAGAACAGTGAACACTGAAGCTTTCTTT.

This clonotype was recorded at least ten times. This chain links TRBV20-1 with TRBJ1-5, with D unclear. The V end lost 3 bases, the J end lost 0 bases, and 15 bases lay between the germline ends. The germline V gene has CDR1 DFQATT and CDR2 SNEGSKA (reference sequence). The CDR3 is 16 residues long. In DNA form, the CDR3 reads TGCAGTGCTAGTAACCCAGTAGTGTATAGCAATCAGCCCCAGCATTTT. This gives the protein CSASNPVVYSNQPQHF.

This clonotype was seen many times. V and J are TRBV9 and TRBJ2-1; the D gene could be TRBD1 or TRBD2 (5 bases each). The CDR3 totals 13 residues. V was shortened by 6 bases and J by 7 bases, with 14 bases between the two germline ends. Germline CDR1 SGDLS, CDR2 YYNGEE. The CDR3 nucleotides read TGTGCCAGCAACCGAAATTGGGGGAATGAGCAGTTCTTC. Its protein is CASNRNWGNEQFF. Filled out from reference TRBV9 and TRBJ2-1, the complete variable domain reads DSGVTQTPKHLITATGQRVTLRCSPRSGDLSVYWYQQSLDQGLQFLIQYYNGEERAKGNILERFSAQQFPDLHSELNLSSLELGDSALYFCASNRNWGNEQFFGPGTRLTVL.